A selection of T cell receptor beta chains follows, all from one sample in a study of T-cell memory formation after mild COVID-19. TCRdb recomputed calls from the 5' RACE reads with MiXCR, one row per CDR3 protein. Here the sample spans over 130,000 distinct CDR3 sequences, 14% being singletons. Sequencing was performed on PBMCs or a T cell subset sorted from them (not recorded which). These receptors originate from an adult woman who had mild COVID-19 (a few samples of this study predate the infection). Cell type and time point are not known. Each CDR3 is given with its conserved first and last residue.

j_gene | v_gene | CDR3aa
TRBJ1-1 | TRBV12-3/TRBV12-4 | CASSQTGWDTEAFF
TRBJ2-7 | TRBV5-1 | CASSLDRGEREQYF
TRBJ1-1 | TRBV12-3/TRBV12-4 | CASKPTGGKTEAFF
TRBJ2-5 | TRBV9 | CASSVSQALQETQYF
TRBJ2-2 | TRBV5-6 | CASHSPRGELFF
TRBJ2-7 | TRBV13 | CASSLRLAGDYEQYF
TRBJ1-2 | TRBV5-1 | CASSSSGGNGYTF
TRBJ2-3 | TRBV12-3/TRBV12-4 | CASSFGRFTDTQYF
TRBJ2-1 | TRBV7-9 | CAGIFPFGTGEGYNEQFF
TRBJ2-7 | TRBV9 | CASSPIYSSYEQYF
TRBJ1-6 | TRBV6-1 | CATEPGASNSPLHF
TRBJ2-3 | TRBV4-1 | CASSQPGLAAGGTDTQYF
TRBJ1-5 | TRBV4-1 | CASSQDPFPGQINQPQHF
TRBJ1-3 | TRBV20-1 | CSARLLESGYGNTIYF
TRBJ2-1 | TRBV5-1 | CASSLARGSSYNEQFF
TRBJ2-7 | TRBV19 | CASSIGSVRSYEQYF
TRBJ2-3 | TRBV12-3/TRBV12-4 | CASSFFAAGADTQYF
TRBJ2-7 | TRBV5-1 | CASSQNPAGLSSYEQYF
TRBJ1-5 | TRBV4-1 | CASSQEWESNQPQHF
TRBJ2-4 | TRBV2 | CASSELAGGQWNIQYF
TRBJ2-7 | TRBV27 | CASSLWSSGTYEQYF
TRBJ1-2 | TRBV10-3 | CAISEAGANTNYGYTF
TRBJ2-3 | TRBV12-3/TRBV12-4 | CASFGGGDTDTQYF
TRBJ2-1 | TRBV30 | CAWSGLLNEQFF
TRBJ2-7 | TRBV6-5 | CASSQTGYTYEQYF
TRBJ2-5 | TRBV9 | CASSPHPTDLRETQYF
TRBJ2-7 | TRBV12-3/TRBV12-4 | CASSFGLKSYEQYF
TRBJ2-5 | TRBV4-2 | CASSQDSQETQYF
TRBJ2-2 | TRBV12-3/TRBV12-4 | CASSLLVVGELFF
TRBJ1-2 | TRBV4-2 | CASSQERGGMGGYTF
TRBJ2-1 | TRBV5-5 | CASSLIQRVTYNEQFF
TRBJ2-1 | TRBV19 | CASSIVDLGLGYNEQFF
TRBJ2-3 | TRBV7-9 | CASSHLDLAGGEGTDTQYF
TRBJ2-1 | TRBV10-3 | CAISSGGSYNEQFF
TRBJ2-1 | TRBV2 | CASRNRDSEPDNEQFF
TRBJ1-3 | TRBV29-1 | CSVDGGNTIYF
TRBJ2-1 | TRBV10-2 | CASSGEAVNEQFF
TRBJ2-2 | TRBV25-1 | CASSESAYTGELFF
TRBJ2-7 | TRBV27 | CASSSKRVTAGYEQYF
TRBJ2-1 | TRBV7-2 | CASSLGPAGEQFF